Described below is a single T cell receptor beta chain sequence and its context. Its antigen is not identified. The data belong to a study of T cells in women clearing cervical HPV infection. In the study overall: Controls' single incident HPV16 infection cleared within 12 months without precancer. Study-wide points: Repertoire richness, not evenness, was significantly elevated in CIN3+ cases versus controls.

Produced via immunoSEQ multiplex PCR; TCRdb's table is partial and in-frame only. Recorded here are under 40,000 clones; the top ten clones represent approximately 6.8%. The specimen was blood buffy coat. The receptor comes from a woman aged 18 to 75 with a cervical HPV16 infection that either progressed to CIN3+ or cleared (not recorded which).

CDR3 DNA, as far as it was read: TGCAGCTCTCGTAACAGGGTAGGTCAAGATGAG. This encodes CSSRNRVGQDE. The complete CDR3 protein is CSSRNRVGQDEQFF. J is TRBJ2-1 and V is TRBV29-1; a weak D match, TRBD1 (6 bases). The sequenced fragment ends 3 residues before the CDR3 boundary, so the rest is inferred from the germline J gene. Between the trimmed V and J ends, which lost 8 bases and 8 bases, there was a span of 22 bases. The CDR3 totals 14 residues. Germline V lookup: CDR1 SQVTM, CDR2 ANQGSEA.